The next 9 T cell receptor beta chains were all read from a single sample in a study of robustness of blood B and T cell sequencing. cDNA synthesis used template switching with a 5' universal priming oligo. A 12-nucleotide random UMI in the template-switch oligo labeled every cDNA molecule. TCRdb re-derived calls from the PCR reads in MiXCR, one entry per CDR3 protein. The table has over a thousand distinct CDR3 sequences, about three quarters seen once. The template for TCR beta quantification was mRNA, not genomic DNA. Material for sequencing was peripheral blood. Receptors originate from a human donor in good health.

The rearrangement uses TRBV20-1 and TRBJ2-3; 8 nucleotides align to TRBD2. The V segment lost 3 bases and the J segment 5 bases; nucleotides outside the gene matches: 4. Germline V CDR1 and CDR2: DFQATT, SNEGSKA (reference sequence). The CDR3 spans 13 residues. Written as DNA, the CDR3 is TGCAGTGCTAGCGGGAGGGCCATAGATACGCAGTATTTT. As protein: CSASGRAIDTQYF.

The chain is built from TRBV7-6 and TRBJ2-1; 7 nucleotides align to TRBD1. V was clipped by 2 bases and J by 1 base; unmatched bases: 8. The CDR3 has 17 residues. Per germline, CDR1 SGHVS and CDR2 FNYEAQ. The CDR3 reads CASSLRRGLWSYNEQFF. Here the CDR3 DNA reads TGTGCCAGCAGCTTAAGAAGGGGGCTGTGGTCCTACAATGAGCAGTTCTTC. Full variable domain (remainder filled in from reference TRBV7-6 and TRBJ2-1): GAGVSQSPRYKVTKRGQDVALRCDPISGHVSLYWYRQALGQGPEFLTYFNYEAQQDKSGLPNDRFSAERPEGSISTLTIQRTEQRDSAMYRCASSLRRGLWSYNEQFFGPGTRLTVL.

The V gene is TRBV18, the J gene TRBJ2-3; the D is unclear. V was trimmed by 1 base and J by 0 bases, leaving 5 bases between them. CDR3 length: 14 residues. Germline V gives CDR1 KGHSH, CDR2 LQKENI. CDR3 coding DNA: TGTGCCAGCTCACCACTCAGGAGCACAGATACGCAGTATTTT. It is translated as CASSPLRSTDTQYF.

V gene TRBV7-8 combines with J gene TRBJ1-2; TRBD1 aligns across 8 bases. The CDR3 covers 14 residues. CDR1 and CDR2 (germline): SGHVS, FQNEAQ. V gave up 3 bases and J gave up 2 bases; unmatched junction bases: 2. The DNA of the CDR3 is TGTGCCAGCAGCTTTCAGGGGGCGAACTATGGCTACACCTTC. It is translated as CASSFQGANYGYTF.

This clonotype was seen once. This rearrangement joins TRBV30 to TRBJ2-3; a weak D match, TRBD2 (7 bases). This CDR3 comprises 15 residues. The germline gives CDR1 GTSNPN, CDR2 SVGIG (reference sequence). V dropped 3 bases and J dropped 2 bases, with 15 bases sitting between them. The CDR3 reads CAWSQGRGNTDTQYF. The CDR3 nucleotides read TGTGCCTGGAGCCAGGGGCGGGGGAACACAGATACGCAGTATTTT.

The chain employs TRBV30 and TRBJ1-5, with no clear D. There are 13 residues in the CDR3. V shed 4 bases and J shed 4 bases, with 11 bases lying between them. Looked up from germline, CDR1 is GTSNPN and CDR2 is SVGIG (reference sequence). DNA of the CDR3: TGTGCCTGGAATGGGGATTCGAATCAGCCCCAGCATTTT. Amino acids: CAWNGDSNQPQHF.

This chain uses TRBV29-1 with TRBJ1-1; TRBD1 matches at 9 bases. Germline V gene lookup returns CDR1 SQVTM and CDR2 ANQGSEA. Trimming at V came to 6 bases and at J to 6 bases, leaving 2 bases not matched to a gene. The CDR3 totals 11 residues. The CDR3: CSVDRGAEAFF. The CDR3 coding sequence is TGCAGCGTCGACAGGGGGGCTGAAGCTTTCTTT.

V is TRBV11-2 and J is TRBJ2-2; D gene ambiguous. The V end was cut by 2 bases, the J end by 5 bases, with 12 bases between. Germline assignment: CDR1 SGHAT and CDR2 FQNNGV. The CDR3 is 15 amino acids. The CDR3 region is CASSLRAIPTGELFF. The CDR3 DNA is TGTGCCAGCAGCTTACGGGCTATTCCAACCGGGGAGCTGTTTTTT.

The chain has TRBV10-3 and TRBJ1-5, with a possible D match to TRBD1 (5 bases). The germline V gene encodes CDR1 ENHRY and CDR2 SYGVKD. With 4 bases removed from V and 2 bases from J, the gap between germline ends came to 15 bases. This CDR3 spans 16 amino acids. In nucleotides, the CDR3 is TGTGCCATCAGTGCCATGGGGGATTCGGGCAATCAGCCCCAGCATTTT. As protein: CAISAMGDSGNQPQHF.